The text below deals with one T cell receptor (beta chain). The sample belongs to a study of regulatory T cells in long-lasting Graves disease. HTBI primers from iRepertoire and Arm-PCR of CDR3 regions yielded the TCR beta libraries. TCRdb fed the multiplex PCR reads into MiXCR, producing one record per CDR3 protein. The data hold 250,000 to 300,000 distinct CDR3 sequences, with about 20% observed a single time. Trimming took off 4 bases at V and 0 bases at J, with 9 bases between the two ends. Germline loops: CDR1 SGHDN, CDR2 FVKESK. CDR3 length: 15 residues. This sample's time point: newly diagnosed GD, antithyroid drugs for less than 3 months. PBMCs provided the RNA from which the TCR library was made. The same sample was also used in a study of T cells in Graves' hyperthyroidism and ophthalmopathy.

The source of this sequence is a woman aged 25 to 39 with Graves disease. The J gene is TRBJ2-2, the V gene TRBV14; the D gene is possibly TRBD2 (5 bases). Sequenced material: peripheral blood mononuclear cells (PBMCs), taken at new diagnosis, from a patient treated with antithyroid drugs. CDR3 coding DNA: TGTGCCAGCAGCCTATCGAGGGCGAACACCGGGGAGCTGTTTTTT. Protein: CASSLSRANTGELFF.